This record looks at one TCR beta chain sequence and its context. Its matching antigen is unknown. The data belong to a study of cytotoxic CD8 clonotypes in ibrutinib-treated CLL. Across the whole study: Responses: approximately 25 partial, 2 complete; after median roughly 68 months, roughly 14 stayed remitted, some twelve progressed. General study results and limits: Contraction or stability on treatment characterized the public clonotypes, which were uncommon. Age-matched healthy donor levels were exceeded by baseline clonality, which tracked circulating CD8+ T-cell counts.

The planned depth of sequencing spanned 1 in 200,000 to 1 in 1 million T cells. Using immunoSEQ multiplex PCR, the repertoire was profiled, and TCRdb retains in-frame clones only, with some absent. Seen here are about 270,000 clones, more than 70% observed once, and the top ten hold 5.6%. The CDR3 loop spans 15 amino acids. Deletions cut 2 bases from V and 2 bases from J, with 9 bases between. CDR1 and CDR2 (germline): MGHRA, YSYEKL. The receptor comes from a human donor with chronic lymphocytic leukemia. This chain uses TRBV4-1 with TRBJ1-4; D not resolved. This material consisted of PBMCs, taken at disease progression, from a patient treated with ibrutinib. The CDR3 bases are TGCGCCAGCAGCCAAAGGCGATCGACTAATGAAAAACTGTTTTTT. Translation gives CASSQRRSTNEKLFF.